These 16 T cell receptor beta chains came from one sample sequenced in a study of T cell responses to AZD1222 COVID-19 vaccine. Repertoires were generated with immunoSEQ multiplex PCR, while TCRdb's copy carries only in-frame clones and drops some. The sample has approximately 69,000 clones; over 65% are singletons. This material consisted of peripheral blood, taken 28 days after the second AZD1222 dose. The receptors derive from an adult who received the AZD1222 COVID-19 vaccine.

The chain uses TRBV9 and TRBJ2-7; a possible D gene is TRBD2 (6 bases). Germline CDR1 SGDLS, CDR2 YYNGEE. The CDR3 has 15 amino acids. V lost 0 bases and J 1 base, leaving 11 bases between the germline ends. The CDR3 reads CASSVAGDGSYEQYF. The DNA for the CDR3 is TGTGCCAGCAGCGTAGCGGGGGACGGATCCTACGAGCAGTACTTC.

Only one count was recorded for this clone. V is TRBV19 and J is TRBJ2-5, with 9 bases aligning to TRBD1. There are 16 residues in the CDR3. The J segment lost 2 bases and the V segment lost 5 bases, leaving 9 bases of the junction unmatched. Germline loops: CDR1 LNHDA, CDR2 SQIVND (reference sequence). This CDR3 reads CASSVPSGTGQETQYF. As DNA, the CDR3 is TGTGCCAGTAGTGTCCCATCCGGGACAGGGCAAGAGACCCAGTACTTC.

The genes are TRBV4-1 and TRBJ1-5; 10 bases are a match to TRBD1. The CDR3 spans 14 residues. In germline, CDR1 is MGHRA, CDR2 YSYEKL. The V gene end was trimmed by 1 base and the J gene end by 7 bases; junction bases not matched to a gene: 1. The CDR3 DNA sequence: TGCGCCAGCAGCCAAGGACAGGGGGCCCAGCCCCAGCATTTT. It encodes CASSQGQGAQPQHF.

This clone was observed once. The V call is TRBV5-5, the J call TRBJ1-6; no reliable D call. Trimming left V 0 bases short and J 7 bases short, with 11 bases between. CDR3 length: 15 residues. Looked up from germline, CDR1 is SGHKS and CDR2 is YYEKEE (reference sequence). Written as DNA, the CDR3 is TGTGCCAGCAGCTTGGTTACGGAGTCGAATTCACCCCTCCACTTT. This sequence encodes CASSLVTESNSPLHF.

The CDR3 spells CASNPGNTGELFF. As DNA, the CDR3 is TGTGCCAGCAACCCAGGGAACACCGGGGAGCTGTTTTTT. The V gene is TRBV6-5, the J gene TRBJ2-2; D remains unclear. CDR3 length equals 13 residues. Trimming left V 7 bases short and J 1 base short, with 7 bases between. Germline V lookup: CDR1 MNHEY, CDR2 SVGAGI.

The chain is built from TRBV20-1 and TRBJ1-1; D not resolved. Germline V gives CDR1 DFQATT, CDR2 SNEGSKA (reference sequence). Trimming shortened V by 5 bases and J by 1 base, and 5 bases separated the two germline ends. The CDR3 length is 11 residues. The CDR3 sequence: CSAFTNTEAFF. DNA for the CDR3: TGCAGTGCTTTTACGAACACTGAAGCTTTCTTT.

As DNA, the CDR3 is TGTGCCACCAGTGACCCAGAGGGAGAGACCCAGTACTTC. Protein product: CATSDPEGETQYF. The rearrangement links TRBV24-1 to TRBJ2-5; a weak D match, TRBD2 (5 bases). Germline V lookup: CDR1 KGHDR, CDR2 SFDVKD. This CDR3 has 13 residues. V was clipped by 4 bases and J by 4 bases, with 9 bases between them.

The chain employs TRBV27 and TRBJ1-1, with unresolved D. The germline V gene encodes CDR1 MNHEY and CDR2 SMNVEV (reference sequence). Deletions cut 5 bases from V and 4 bases from J, with 14 bases between. The CDR3 is 14 residues long. This CDR3 is CASSGELGFTEAFF. CDR3 coding DNA: TGTGCCAGCAGTGGGGAATTAGGTTTCACTGAAGCTTTCTTT.

CDR3 loop: CASTLGGGEQYF. CDR3 coding DNA: TGTGCCAGCACCCTTGGGGGGGGCGAGCAGTACTTC. The chain joins TRBV12-3 or TRBV12-4 to TRBJ2-7, with 7 bases that match TRBD2. This CDR3 contains 12 residues. Germline trimming cut 7 bases from V and 6 bases from J; bases unmatched to any gene: 6.

The CDR3 loop is CASSIEWAPHTEAFF. In DNA form, the CDR3 reads TGTGCCAGTAGTATAGAATGGGCACCCCACACTGAAGCTTTCTTT. The rearrangement uses TRBV19 and TRBJ1-1; no reliable D call. Germline lookup yields CDR1 LNHDA and CDR2 SQIVND (reference sequence). There are 15 residues in the CDR3. V was pared by 0 bases and J by 3 bases, with 11 bases between.

The chain is built from TRBV18 and TRBJ1-2; D unresolved. From germline, CDR1 is KGHSH and CDR2 LQKENI. The V gene lost 4 bases and the J gene lost 5 bases, with 14 bases spanning the gap. The CDR3 extends over 14 amino acids. The CDR3 spells CASSLSGALYGYTF. CDR3 nucleotides: TGTGCCAGCTCACTTTCCGGAGCCCTGTATGGCTACACCTTC. The full variable domain, rest sourced from reference TRBV18 and TRBJ1-2, is NAGVMQNPRHLVRRRGQEARLRCSPMKGHSHVYWYRQLPEEGLKFMVYLQKENIIDESGMPKERFSAEFPKEGPSILRIQQVVRGDSAAYFCASSLSGALYGYTFGSGTRLTVV.

This clone has only a few counts. CDR3 region: CATPVTDRATEAFF. For the CDR3, the DNA is TGTGCCACCCCAGTGACCGACAGGGCCACTGAAGCTTTCTTT. This chain joins TRBV24-1 and TRBJ1-1; 7 bases fit TRBD1. CDR1 and CDR2 from the germline V gene are KGHDR and SFDVKD. The CDR3 totals 14 residues. The junction had 10 bases not matched to a gene; V was cut back by 9 bases and J by 4 bases.

This clone occurred a few times. V is TRBV11-2 and J is TRBJ1-1; TRBD1 might be the D (6 bases). Between the trimmed V and J ends, which lost 5 bases and 3 bases, there was a span of 13 bases. This CDR3 is built from 14 residues. Germline assignment: CDR1 SGHAT and CDR2 FQNNGV. CDR3 in amino acids: CASSPTYRDTEAFF. Written as DNA, the CDR3 is TGTGCCAGCAGCCCGACTTACAGGGACACTGAAGCTTTCTTT.

This rearrangement joins TRBV6-5 to TRBJ2-2, with 10 bases identical to TRBD2. V lost 2 bases and J lost 4; bases outside the gene matches: 4. CDR1 is MNHEY and CDR2 is SVGAGI in the germline V gene. CDR3 length: 16 residues. The CDR3 spells CASSYGPSGSTGELFF. CDR3 bases: TGTGCCAGCAGTTACGGTCCTAGCGGGAGCACCGGGGAGCTGTTTTTT.

This chain connects TRBV11-3 to TRBJ1-1, with 8 bases matching TRBD1. Germline V gene data show CDR1 as SGHNT and CDR2 as YENEEA. This CDR3 has 15 residues. The J segment lost 1 base and the V segment lost 4 bases, leaving 5 bases of the junction unmatched. The CDR3 bases are TGTGCCAGCAGCTCTGGACAGGGTGGGAACACTGAAGCTTTCTTT. This codes for CASSSGQGGNTEAFF.

The chain links TRBV2 to TRBJ1-1; weak D call: TRBD1 (5 bases). V lost 6 bases and J 2 bases, leaving 16 bases between the germline ends. Per the germline V gene, CDR1 is SNHLY and CDR2 is FYNNEI. CDR3 length: 15 residues. For the CDR3, the DNA is TGTGCCAGCAGACCCCAGACAGCCCCCAACACTGAAGCTTTCTTT. Translation gives CASRPQTAPNTEAFF.